Listed here are 23 T cell receptor beta chains from one sample, sequenced in a study of regulatory dendritic cells for organ transplantation. Data came from immunoSEQ multiplex PCR; TCRdb stores just in-frame clones and leaves some out. Altogether over 10,000 clones are present, roughly nine tenths being singletons, with the ten largest covering around 0.24%. Sorted subsets were CFSE-labeled and cultured roughly 5 days with allogeneic dendritic cells. No antigen is known for these receptors. Specimen: naive CD8+ T cells from blood cultured with regulatory dendritic cells. Subset meaning: CD45RA+ naive T cells. The receptors derive from a human donor in good health.

The rearrangement uses TRBV27 and TRBJ2-7; 12 bases align to TRBD1. The CDR3 runs 15 residues. Unmatched junction bases numbered 6, after V lost 6 bases and J lost 3 bases. Germline V lookup: CDR1 MNHEY, CDR2 SMNVEV (reference sequence). In DNA, the CDR3 is TGTGCCAGCAGGCCGGGACAGGGGGCGATCTACGAGCAGTACTTC. Its protein product is CASRPGQGAIYEQYF.

V usage is TRBV4-2 and J usage is TRBJ2-7, with a possible D match to TRBD1 (5 bases). The V end lost 5 bases, the J end lost 5 bases, and 10 bases lay between the germline ends. Germline values: CDR1 LGHNA, CDR2 YNFKEQ. The CDR3 covers 12 residues. The CDR3 DNA reads TGTGCCAGCAGCGGGGCGCCGGACGAGCAGTACTTC. This sequence encodes CASSGAPDEQYF.

The J gene is TRBJ1-1, the V gene TRBV7-2; the D is unclear. This CDR3 comprises 13 residues. Germline-derived CDR1 and CDR2 are SGHTA and FQGNSA. V was cut by 2 bases and J by 2 bases, with 6 bases left in between. The CDR3, as DNA: TGTGCCAGCAGCTTAATTTCCAACACTGAAGCTTTCTTT. It translates to CASSLISNTEAFF.

CDR3: CASSQDRWPSNGYTF. Here the CDR3 DNA reads TGCGCCAGCAGCCAAGATCGCTGGCCGAGTAATGGCTACACCTTC. This chain uses TRBV4-3 with TRBJ1-2; D remains ambiguous. V lost 0 bases and J lost 6, with 14 bases in between. CDR1 and CDR2 from the germline V gene are LGHNA and YSLEER. The CDR3 extends over 15 amino acids.

The chain couples TRBV27 to TRBJ2-3; possible D gene TRBD2, 6 bases. Germline V lookup: CDR1 MNHEY, CDR2 SMNVEV (reference sequence). The V end was cut by 4 bases, the J end by 1 base, with 18 bases between. The CDR3 has 17 residues. Written as DNA, the CDR3 is TGTGCCAGCAGTTCCCTGACGTCCTCGGGGGGCACAGATACGCAGTATTTT. Its translation is CASSSLTSSGGTDTQYF.

This chain links TRBV27 with TRBJ1-1; D unclear. The CDR3 spans 13 residues. Trimming took off 2 bases at V and 4 bases at J, with 8 bases between the two ends. Germline V gene data show CDR1 as MNHEY and CDR2 as SMNVEV (reference sequence). CDR3 coding DNA: TGTGCCAGCAGTTTAGTCCCTGGCACTGAAGCTTTCTTT. Translating it yields CASSLVPGTEAFF.

This clone has just one count. J is TRBJ2-3 and V is TRBV2, with TRBD2 identical over 11 bases. From germline, CDR1 is SNHLY and CDR2 FYNNEI. The CDR3 sequence is 14 residues long. Trimming removed 1 base from V and 10 bases from J; junction bases left unmatched: 4. In nucleotides, the CDR3 is TGTGCCAGCAGTGAAGGACTAGCGGGGCCCGCGCAGTATTTT. It is translated as CASSEGLAGPAQYF. The full variable domain, its missing parts supplied by reference TRBV2 and TRBJ2-3, is EPEVTQTPSHQVTQMGQEVILRCVPISNHLYFYWYRQILGQKVEFLVSFYNNEISEKSEIFDDQFSVERPDGSNFTLKIRSTKLEDSAMYFCASSEGLAGPAQYFGPGTRLTVL.

The count of this clone is one. V usage is TRBV4-1 and J usage is TRBJ2-3; D may be TRBD2 (5 bases). In germline, CDR1 is MGHRA, CDR2 YSYEKL. This CDR3 has 14 residues. Trimming cost V 4 bases and J 4 bases, with 12 bases left between them. In DNA form, the CDR3 reads TGCGCCAGCAGCCCGTACGGGATTGCAGATACGCAGTATTTT. This encodes CASSPYGIADTQYF.

The chain uses TRBV4-1 and TRBJ2-1; the D gene is possibly TRBD2 (6 bases). Trimming stripped 4 bases from V and 9 bases from J, with 22 bases between. The germline CDR1 and CDR2 sequences are MGHRA and YSYEKL. This CDR3 is built from 16 residues. The CDR3 is CASSPPIIGRGGEQFF. In DNA form, the CDR3 reads TGCGCCAGCAGCCCCCCTATTATCGGGCGGGGAGGTGAGCAGTTCTTC.

The sample holds one count of this clone. This chain links TRBV7-3 with TRBJ2-2; D is unresolved. The CDR3 contains 12 residues. The germline V gene has CDR1 SGHTA and CDR2 FQGTGA. V dropped 7 bases and J dropped 7 bases, with 10 bases sitting between them. CDR3 in amino acids: CASNPASGELFF. CDR3 DNA: TGTGCCAGCAACCCCGCAAGCGGGGAGCTGTTTTTT.

The rearrangement uses TRBV6-5 and TRBJ2-3; weak D call: TRBD1 (6 bases). CDR1 and CDR2 (germline): MNHEY, SVGAGI. V lost 6 bases and J lost 3, with 16 bases in between. This CDR3 spans 15 amino acids. The CDR3: CASSPGTTWTDTQYF. In DNA form, the CDR3 reads TGTGCCAGCAGCCCCGGGACAACCTGGACAGATACGCAGTATTTT.

This rearrangement joins TRBV28 to TRBJ2-3, with 11 bases lining up with TRBD2. This CDR3 spans 16 amino acids. CDR1 and CDR2 from the germline V gene are MDHEN and SYDVKM. Trimming at V came to 4 bases and at J to 4 bases, leaving 7 bases not matched to a gene. The CDR3 is CASSSLAGGPPDTQYF. The CDR3 DNA reads TGTGCCAGCAGTTCTTTAGCGGGAGGGCCCCCAGATACGCAGTATTTT.

The genes are TRBV6-5 and TRBJ2-1; TRBD1 aligns across 8 bases. Germline CDR1 MNHEY, CDR2 SVGAGI. The trim removed 6 bases at V and 10 bases at J, leaving 8 bases unmatched. The CDR3 has 13 amino acids. For the CDR3, the DNA is TGTGCCAGCAGGCAGACAGGGGTCGGGGAGCAGTTCTTC. This gives the protein CASRQTGVGEQFF.

This clone was seen only once. The gene calls are TRBV6-4 and TRBJ1-1; D perhaps matches TRBD1 (5 bases). Trimming pared 4 bases from V and 5 bases from J, leaving 14 bases between. Germline CDR1 reads MRHNA; CDR2 reads SNTAGT. The CDR3 runs 14 residues. The CDR3 DNA reads TGTGCCAGCAGTGCCAGGGCCGGGGGGACTGAAGCTTTCTTT. Its protein product is CASSARAGGTEAFF.

V usage is TRBV27 and J usage is TRBJ2-1; the match to TRBD2 covers 10 bases. Germline V gives CDR1 MNHEY, CDR2 SMNVEV (reference sequence). This CDR3 is 14 amino acids long. V trimming: 8 bases; J trimming: 4 bases; junction bases outside the gene matches: 5. As DNA, the CDR3 is TGTGCCAGCTCATTAGCGGGGGGATACAATGAGCAGTTCTTC. It translates to CASSLAGGYNEQFF.

The V gene is TRBV27, the J gene TRBJ2-7, with TRBD2 as a possible D gene (5 bases). Germline CDR1 and CDR2: MNHEY and SMNVEV (reference sequence). Between the trimmed V and J ends, which lost 3 bases and 2 bases, there was a span of 11 bases. The CDR3 is 14 residues long. CDR3 DNA: TGTGCCAGCAGTTTGCTACTAGGAGCCTACGAGCAGTACTTC. Residues: CASSLLLGAYEQYF.

The chain couples TRBV4-2 to TRBJ2-5; tentatively, D is TRBD1 or TRBD2 (5 bases each). The germline V gene encodes CDR1 LGHNA and CDR2 YNFKEQ. Trimming stripped 0 bases from V and 4 bases from J, with 18 bases between. The CDR3 is 17 residues long. The CDR3 sequence: CASSQDPGPSAPETQYF. The CDR3 DNA is TGTGCCAGCAGCCAAGATCCGGGGCCCTCAGCCCCAGAGACCCAGTACTTC.

The chain uses TRBV27 and TRBJ2-7; 11 bases map to TRBD2. After removal of 11 bases from V and 4 bases from J, the junction contained 10 bases not matched to a gene. CDR3 length equals 14 residues. Germline CDR1 and CDR2: MNHEY and SMNVEV (reference sequence). The CDR3 nucleotides read TGTGCCGGCGAATCGGGGACTAGCGGTTACGAGCAGTACTTC. Residues: CAGESGTSGYEQYF.

This clone was seen a few times. This specimen includes other DNA sequences encoding the same CDR3. The chain uses TRBV19 and TRBJ1-5; a possible D gene is TRBD1 (6 bases). The CDR3 has 14 residues. Germline CDR1 is LNHDA and CDR2 is SQIVND (reference sequence). V dropped 2 bases and J dropped 3 bases, with 8 bases sitting between them. DNA for the CDR3: TGTGCCAGTAGTATAAGGGACAACAATCAGCCCCAGCATTTT. Translation gives CASSIRDNNQPQHF.

V and J are TRBV15 and TRBJ1-2; no reliable D call. This CDR3 comprises 12 residues. Looked up from germline, CDR1 is LNHNV and CDR2 is YYDKDF (reference sequence). V was clipped by 5 bases and J by 12 bases, with 16 bases between them. The DNA for the CDR3 is TGTGCCACCAGCTCCTTGAGCATCGAGCACACCTTC. Amino acid sequence: CATSSLSIEHTF.

The V gene is TRBV4-3, the J gene TRBJ2-7, with D maybe TRBD2 (6 bases). CDR3 length: 16 amino acids. V was pared by 1 base and J by 0 bases, with 13 bases between. The germline V gene encodes CDR1 LGHNA and CDR2 YSLEER. The CDR3 nucleotides read TGCGCCAGCAGCCAAGGCGTTGGCGGGACCTCCTACGAGCAGTACTTC. As protein: CASSQGVGGTSYEQYF.

V and J are TRBV4-3 and TRBJ2-3; 15 bases fit TRBD2. The CDR3 is 18 residues long. Germline CDR1 is LGHNA and CDR2 is YSLEER. Trimming at V came to 3 bases and at J to 0 bases, leaving 4 bases not matched to a gene. The CDR3 loop reads CASSQGLAGGHSTDTQYF. The CDR3 nucleotides read TGCGCCAGCAGCCAGGGACTAGCGGGGGGACACAGCACAGATACGCAGTATTTT.

In its sample, this clone was seen once. The genes are TRBV14 and TRBJ1-1, with a tentative D call TRBD1 (6 bases). Per germline, CDR1 SGHDN and CDR2 FVKESK. V was pared by 3 bases and J by 6 bases, with 14 bases between. This CDR3 has 14 residues. DNA for the CDR3: TGTGCCAGCAGCCACCTAATGGGGGCCGCTGAAGCTTTCTTT. Its protein is CASSHLMGAAEAFF.